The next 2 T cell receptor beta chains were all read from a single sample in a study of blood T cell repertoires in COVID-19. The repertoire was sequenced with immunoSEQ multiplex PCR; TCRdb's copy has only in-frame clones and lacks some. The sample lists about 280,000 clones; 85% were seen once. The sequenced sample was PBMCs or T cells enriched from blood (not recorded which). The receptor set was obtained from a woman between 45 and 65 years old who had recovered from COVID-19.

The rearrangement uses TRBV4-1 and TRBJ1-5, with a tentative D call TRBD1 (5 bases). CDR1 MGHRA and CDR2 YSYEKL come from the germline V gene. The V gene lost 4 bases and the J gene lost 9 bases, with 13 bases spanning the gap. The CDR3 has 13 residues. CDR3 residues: CASSRIQGGPQHF. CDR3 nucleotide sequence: TGCGCCAGCAGCCGAATTCAGGGCGGGCCCCAGCATTTT.

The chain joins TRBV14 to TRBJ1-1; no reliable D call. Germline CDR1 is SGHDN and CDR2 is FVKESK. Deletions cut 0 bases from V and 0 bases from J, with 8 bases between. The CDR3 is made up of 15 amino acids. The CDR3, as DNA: TGTGCCAGCAGCCAAGACGGGAGGATGAACACTGAAGCTTTCTTT. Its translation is CASSQDGRMNTEAFF.